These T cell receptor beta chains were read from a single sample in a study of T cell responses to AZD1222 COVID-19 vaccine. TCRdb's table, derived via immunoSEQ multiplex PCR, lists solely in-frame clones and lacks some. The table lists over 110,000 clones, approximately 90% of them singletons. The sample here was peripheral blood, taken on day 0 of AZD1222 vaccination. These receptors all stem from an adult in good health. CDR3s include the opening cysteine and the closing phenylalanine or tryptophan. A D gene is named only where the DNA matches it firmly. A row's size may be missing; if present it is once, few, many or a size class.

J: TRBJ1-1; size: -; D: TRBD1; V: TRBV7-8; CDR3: CASSPIRGRKTEAFF; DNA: TGTGCCAGCAGCCCCATCAGGGGGCGGAAAACTGAAGCTTTCTTT
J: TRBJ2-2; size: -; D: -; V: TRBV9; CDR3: CASSVARESPGELFF; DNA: TGTGCCAGCAGCGTAGCCAGGGAGAGTCCCGGGGAGCTGTTTTTT
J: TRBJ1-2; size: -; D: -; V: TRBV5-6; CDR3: CASSVSSNYGYTF; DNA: TGTGCCAGCAGCGTGAGCAGTAACTATGGCTACACCTTC
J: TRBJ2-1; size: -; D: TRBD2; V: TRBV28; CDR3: CASSTLLAGDSSEQFF; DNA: TGTGCCAGCAGCACCCTACTAGCGGGAGATAGTAGTGAGCAGTTCTTC
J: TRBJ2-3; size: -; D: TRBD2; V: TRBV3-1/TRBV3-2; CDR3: CASSPTSGITTDTQYF; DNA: TGTGCCAGCAGCCCGACTAGCGGGATAACCACAGATACGCAGTATTTT
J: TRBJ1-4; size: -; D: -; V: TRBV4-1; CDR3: CASSMQGINEKLFF; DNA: TGCGCCAGCAGTATGCAGGGGATAAATGAAAAACTGTTTTTT
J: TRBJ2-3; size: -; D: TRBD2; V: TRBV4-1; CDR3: CASSQLAGTDTQYF; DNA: TGCGCCAGCAGCCAACTAGCGGGAACAGATACGCAGTATTTT
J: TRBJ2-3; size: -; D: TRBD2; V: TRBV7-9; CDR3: CASSSAGATDTQYF; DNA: TGTGCCAGCAGCTCAGCGGGGGCCACAGATACGCAGTATTTT
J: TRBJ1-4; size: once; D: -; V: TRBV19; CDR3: CASSTRTGHPNEKLFF; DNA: TGTGCCAGTAGTACCAGAACGGGACACCCTAATGAAAAACTGTTTTTT
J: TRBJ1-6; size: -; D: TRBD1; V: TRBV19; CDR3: CASSLSPGQRNSPLHF; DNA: TGTGCCAGTAGTTTATCTCCGGGACAGCGTAATTCACCCCTCCACTTT
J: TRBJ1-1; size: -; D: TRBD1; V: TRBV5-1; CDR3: CASSLYRGGTEAFF; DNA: TGCGCCAGCAGCCTGTACAGGGGTGGCACTGAAGCTTTCTTT
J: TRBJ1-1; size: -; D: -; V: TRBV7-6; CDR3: CASSRSFGTEAFF; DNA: TGTGCCAGCAGCCGTAGTTTCGGGACTGAAGCTTTCTTT
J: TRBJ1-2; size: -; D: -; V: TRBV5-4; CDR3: CASSLIDASYGYTF; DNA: TGTGCCAGCTCCCTTATCGACGCCAGCTATGGCTACACCTTC
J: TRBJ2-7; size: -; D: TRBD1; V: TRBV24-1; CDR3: CATSDSSDRVKEQYF; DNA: TGTGCCACCAGTGACTCATCGGACAGGGTGAAAGAGCAGTACTTC
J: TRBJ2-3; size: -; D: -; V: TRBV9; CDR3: CASSPGPEIEQYF; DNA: TGTGCCAGCAGCCCAGGACCGGAGATAGAGCAGTATTTT
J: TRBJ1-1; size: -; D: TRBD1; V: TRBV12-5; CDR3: CASGIGGQKGLTEAFF; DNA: TGTGCTAGTGGGATCGGGGGACAGAAAGGATTAACTGAAGCTTTCTTT
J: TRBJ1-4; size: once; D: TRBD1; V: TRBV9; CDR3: CASSVTGEREKLFF; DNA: TGTGCCAGCAGCGTTACAGGGGAGAGAGAAAAACTGTTTTTT